These T cell receptor beta chains were read from a single sample in a study of blood T cells in healthy people across ages. TCRdb ran MiXCR on the 5' RACE reads and lists one entry per CDR3 protein. Here the sample spans around 800,000 distinct CDR3 sequences, approximately 24% being singletons. These data also featured in a second study, about T cells of mothers and their children.

Sequences were obtained from blood. Receptors originate from a boy younger than 18 in good health. Each CDR3 is given with its conserved first and last residue. D genes are given only for firm matches. Expanded clones are given a class, and other clones once, few, many or no size at all.

V	D	J	size	CDR3	DNA
TRBV19	.	TRBJ1-2	.	CASQQEVYGYTF	TGTGCCAGTCAACAGGAGGTCTATGGCTACACCTTC
TRBV4-1	TRBD2	TRBJ2-7	few	CASSQLLAGNSYEQYF	TGCGCCAGCAGCCAACTACTAGCGGGGAACTCCTACGAGCAGTACTTC
TRBV7-9	.	TRBJ2-7	.	CASSRGLDEQYF	TGTGCCAGCTCGAGGGGGTTGGACGAGCAGTACTTC
TRBV14	TRBD2	TRBJ2-4	few	CASSPTRGGNQYF	TGTGCCAGCAGCCCGACGCGGGGGGGAAATCAGTACTTC
TRBV12-3/TRBV12-4	.	TRBJ2-2	.	CASNLGGSNTGELFF	TGTGCCAGCAACCTTGGGGGTTCGAACACCGGGGAGCTGTTTTTT
TRBV4-1	.	TRBJ1-3	.	CASSQDRGVGNTIYF	TGCGCCAGCAGCCAAGATCGGGGGGTTGGAAACACCATATATTTT
TRBV24-1	.	TRBJ2-1	.	CATSDHQGNEQFF	TGTGCCACCAGTGATCACCAGGGGAATGAGCAGTTCTTC
TRBV4-2	.	TRBJ1-1	few	CASSQDGYGPEFFF	TGTGCCAGCAGCCAAGATGGTTACGGCCCCGAATTTTTCTTT
TRBV5-1	.	TRBJ2-6	.	CASRLDSPGANVLTF	TGCGCCAGCAGACTTGACAGTCCTGGGGCCAACGTCCTGACTTTC
TRBV27	TRBD2	TRBJ2-5	.	CASSLTRLAGTQYF	TGTGCCAGCAGTTTAACCCGACTAGCCGGGACCCAGTACTTC
TRBV20-1	TRBD2	TRBJ2-7	few	CSAQTSGGAYEQYF	TGCAGTGCGCAGACTAGCGGGGGGGCCTACGAGCAGTACTTC
TRBV10-3	.	TRBJ2-1	few	CAISEGIASEQFF	TGTGCCATCAGTGAGGGGATAGCCAGTGAGCAGTTCTTC
TRBV14	.	TRBJ2-3	.	CASSLFTGTPTTDTQYF	TGTGCCAGCAGCCTCTTCACCGGGACGCCTACCACAGATACGCAGTATTTT
TRBV7-2	.	TRBJ1-1	once	CASSPPGVGNTEAFF	TGTGCCAGCAGCCCACCGGGGGTGGGGAACACTGAAGCTTTCTTT
TRBV6-2/TRBV6-3	.	TRBJ2-2	.	CASTLAGYRNTGELFF	TGTGCCAGCACTTTGGCGGGGTACCGGAACACCGGGGAGCTGTTTTTT
TRBV27	.	TRBJ2-5	few	CASSLARGARETQYF	TGTGCCAGCAGTTTAGCCCGGGGGGCGCGTGAGACCCAGTACTTC
TRBV19	.	TRBJ1-1	.	CASSPLTDTSEAFF	TGTGCCAGTAGTCCCCTGACAGATACCTCCGAAGCTTTCTTT
TRBV9	TRBD2	TRBJ2-1	.	CASSESPTSGGQGEQFF	TGTGCCAGCAGCGAGAGCCCAACTAGCGGGGGCCAGGGGGAGCAGTTCTTC
TRBV29-1	TRBD2	TRBJ2-3	once	CSVEGGLAGPTDTQYF	TGCAGCGTTGAAGGCGGACTAGCGGGCCCAACAGATACGCAGTATTTT
TRBV5-1	.	TRBJ2-6	.	CASSLGGNSGANVLTF	TGCGCCAGCAGCTTGGGCGGGAACTCTGGGGCCAACGTCCTGACTTTC
TRBV7-9	.	TRBJ2-5	few	CASSPESALQETQYF	TGTGCCAGCAGCCCAGAGTCGGCCCTTCAAGAGACCCAGTACTTC
TRBV7-2	.	TRBJ1-2	few	CASSLDPRRGYTF	TGTGCCAGCAGCTTAGACCCTCGGCGTGGCTACACCTTC
TRBV30	.	TRBJ2-1	few	CAWEIVDEQFF	TGTGCCTGGGAGATTGTGGATGAGCAGTTCTTC
TRBV28	.	TRBJ2-5	.	CASSYDWETQYF	TGTGCCAGCAGCTACGACTGGGAGACCCAGTACTTC
TRBV5-6	TRBD2	TRBJ2-5	few	CASSYSGRPAGETQYF	TGTGCCAGCAGCTATAGCGGGAGGCCCGCGGGGGAGACCCAGTACTTC
TRBV4-1	TRBD2	TRBJ2-1	.	CASSQPTSGRTDEQFF	TGCGCCAGCAGCCAGCCTACTAGCGGGAGAACCGATGAGCAGTTCTTC
TRBV20-1	.	TRBJ2-1	.	CSANDQSSYNEQFF	TGCAGTGCCAATGACCAGAGCTCCTACAATGAGCAGTTCTTC